Listed here are 30 T cell receptor beta chains from one sample, sequenced in a study of T cell responses to AZD1222 COVID-19 vaccine. The method was immunoSEQ multiplex PCR; TCRdb's version includes in-frame clones alone and lacks a portion of them. The sample records roughly 100,000 clones, around 87% being singletons. The sequenced sample was peripheral blood, obtained 28 days after the second AZD1222 dose. The receptors come from an adult who received the AZD1222 COVID-19 vaccine.

V usage is TRBV7-9 and J usage is TRBJ1-2; D gene uncertain. The CDR3 extends over 13 amino acids. The germline V and J ends were trimmed by 1 base and 8 bases, with 11 bases remaining between them. CDR1 and CDR2 (germline): SEHNR, FQNEAQ (reference sequence). CDR3 amino acids: CASSLVADEGYTF. The DNA of the CDR3 is TGTGCCAGCAGCTTAGTCGCTGACGAGGGCTACACCTTC.

The chain has TRBV28 and TRBJ2-6; 11 bases match TRBD1. This CDR3 spans 18 amino acids. Germline CDR1 MDHEN, CDR2 SYDVKM. The J segment lost 1 base and the V segment lost 5 bases, leaving 7 bases of the junction unmatched. The CDR3 DNA follows: TGTGCCAGCAGTCGTCGGGACAGGGGGGTTTCTGGGGCCAACGTCCTGACTTTC. Translating gives CASSRRDRGVSGANVLTF.

The chain links TRBV5-5 to TRBJ2-5, with 10 bases identical to TRBD1. The length of the CDR3 is 16 residues. Germline assignment: CDR1 SGHKS and CDR2 YYEKEE (reference sequence). The V and J ends lost 2 bases and 5 bases, in that order; junction bases with no gene match: 9. The CDR3 bases are TGTGCCAGCAGCTTAGGGACCGGGACAGGGGCTGAGACCCAGTACTTC. This gives the protein CASSLGTGTGAETQYF. Together with reference TRBV5-5 and TRBJ2-5, the CDR3 gives the full variable domain: DAGVTQSPTHLIKTRGQQVTLRCSPISGHKSVSWYQQVLGQGPQFIFQYYEKEERGRGNFPDRFSARQFPNYSSELNVNALLLGDSALYLCASSLGTGTGAETQYFGPGTRLLVL.

The chain links TRBV6-5 to TRBJ1-1; D is unresolved. This CDR3 has 14 residues. V lost 2 bases and J lost 1, with 8 bases in between. Germline V CDR1 and CDR2: MNHEY, SVGAGI. The chain's CDR3 is CASSYARPNTEAFF. CDR3 coding DNA: TGTGCCAGCAGTTACGCCAGACCGAACACTGAAGCTTTCTTT.

This clone was detected once. The chain links TRBV28 to TRBJ2-7; possibly TRBD2 for D (6 bases). Trimming stripped 8 bases from V and 4 bases from J, with 6 bases between. In germline, CDR1 is MDHEN, CDR2 SYDVKM. The CDR3 runs 10 residues. CDR3 loop: CASGGYEQYF. The CDR3 nucleotides are TGTGCCAGCGGGGGGTACGAGCAGTACTTC.

V usage is TRBV7-9 and J usage is TRBJ1-2, with 8 nucleotides matching TRBD1. CDR3 size: 15 residues. Unmatched junction bases numbered 13, after V lost 7 bases and J lost 6 bases. The germline V gene has CDR1 SEHNR and CDR2 FQNEAQ (reference sequence). CDR3 in DNA: TGTGCCAGCACTCTTTCAACAGGGGGTGGGAATGGCTACACCTTC. It specifies CASTLSTGGGNGYTF.

V and J are TRBV19 and TRBJ2-1; 11 bases line up with TRBD2. CDR1 and CDR2 from the germline V gene are LNHDA and SQIVND (reference sequence). The J segment lost 9 bases and the V segment lost 5 bases, leaving 6 bases of the junction unmatched. The CDR3 totals 14 residues. The CDR3 bases are TGTGCCAGTAGTGGTACTAGCGGGAGCGGTGAGCAGTTCTTC. Its protein is CASSGTSGSGEQFF.

The chain joins TRBV5-1 to TRBJ2-2; 9 positions match TRBD1. V trimming: 4 bases; J trimming: 2 bases; junction bases outside the gene matches: 9. CDR1 and CDR2 from the germline V gene are SGHRS and YFSETQ. This CDR3 region has 17 residues. The CDR3 loop reads CASSPIAGQGNTGELFF. The CDR3, as DNA: TGCGCCAGCAGCCCTATCGCGGGACAGGGTAACACCGGGGAGCTGTTTTTT.

This chain uses TRBV6-5 with TRBJ1-2; weak D call: TRBD1 (6 bases). The CDR3 consists of 14 residues. Germline loops: CDR1 MNHEY, CDR2 SVGAGI. V lost 0 bases and J 4 bases, leaving 9 bases between the germline ends. The CDR3 sequence: CASSYSQGTYGYTF. DNA for the CDR3: TGTGCCAGCAGTTACTCGCAGGGGACCTATGGCTACACCTTC.

The V and J genes are TRBV9 and TRBJ1-1; a weak D match, TRBD1 (6 bases). The CDR3 consists of 15 residues. The germline gives CDR1 SGDLS, CDR2 YYNGEE. V was pared by 0 bases and J by 5 bases, with 14 bases between. The CDR3 DNA follows: TGTGCCAGCAGCGTAGCGGGGGGGCTGGGGACTGAAGCTTTCTTT. It is translated as CASSVAGGLGTEAFF.

The chain links TRBV6-5 to TRBJ2-1; D unresolved. V gave up 2 bases and J gave up 9 bases, with 8 bases separating them. The CDR3 consists of 12 residues. Germline V gene sequence: CDR1 MNHEY, CDR2 SVGAGI. In DNA form, the CDR3 reads TGTGCCAGCAGTTACCCCGTCGGTGAGCAGTTCTTC. Protein: CASSYPVGEQFF.

This clone was counted a few times. The chain has TRBV6-5 and TRBJ1-2; D might be TRBD1 (6 bases). CDR3 size: 14 residues. Germline CDR1 MNHEY, CDR2 SVGAGI. V lost 6 bases and J lost 4, with 15 bases in between. CDR3 DNA: TGTGCCAGCAGGGTAACACAGGGAAGCTATGGCTACACCTTC. Amino acids: CASRVTQGSYGYTF.

The chain combines TRBV5-6 with TRBJ2-7; D may be TRBD2 (6 bases). The CDR3 sequence is 15 residues long. The germline CDR1 and CDR2 sequences are SGHDT and YYEEEE. The V end lost 1 base, the J end lost 5 bases, and 16 bases lay between the germline ends. CDR3 amino acids: CASSLSPTWGDEQYF. The CDR3 coding sequence is TGTGCCAGCAGCTTGTCACCGACATGGGGGGACGAGCAGTACTTC.

The chain joins TRBV2 to TRBJ2-1; D could derive from TRBD1 or TRBD2 (5 bases each). Between the trimmed V and J ends, which lost 5 bases and 7 bases, there was a span of 18 bases. CDR1 and CDR2 from the germline V gene are SNHLY and FYNNEI. This CDR3 has 15 amino acids. CDR3: CASSRDVGMGNEQFF. The CDR3 DNA follows: TGTGCCAGCAGTCGGGACGTCGGGATGGGAAATGAGCAGTTCTTC.

The rearrangement links TRBV29-1 to TRBJ2-7; 12 bases fit TRBD1. CDR3 length equals 14 residues. V lost 4 bases and J lost 4; bases outside the gene matches: 5. Germline loops: CDR1 SQVTM, CDR2 ANQGSEA. The CDR3 region has the DNA TGCAGCGTTGGGGGACAGGGGGCATTGTACGAGCAGTACTTC. As protein: CSVGGQGALYEQYF.

In DNA, the CDR3 is TGCGCCAGCAGCGAGGGGGTTAGTGGCGGCTACACCTTC. Translated, it gives CASSEGVSGGYTF. The gene calls are TRBV5-1 and TRBJ1-2; perhaps TRBD1 as D (6 bases). V was trimmed by 4 bases and J by 8 bases, leaving 15 bases between them. This CDR3 is 13 amino acids long. Germline CDR1 reads SGHRS; CDR2 reads YFSETQ. The full variable domain, with the rest looked up from reference TRBV5-1 and TRBJ1-2, is KAGVTQTPRYLIKTRGQQVTLSCSPISGHRSVSWYQQTPGQGLQFLFEYFSETQRNKGNFPGRFSGRQFSNSRSEMNVSTLELGDSALYLCASSEGVSGGYTFGSGTRLTVV.

The rearrangement links TRBV6-4 to TRBJ2-3; 8 bases are a match to TRBD2. V gave up 4 bases and J gave up 1 base; unmatched junction bases: 7. Looked up from germline, CDR1 is MRHNA and CDR2 is SNTAGT. This CDR3 is built from 16 residues. This CDR3 reads CASSAGTREGTDTQYF. The CDR3 coding sequence is TGTGCCAGCAGTGCAGGTACGCGGGAGGGCACAGATACGCAGTATTTT.

This clone was recorded only once. The chain joins TRBV5-1 to TRBJ2-1, with D possibly matching TRBD2 (5 bases). This CDR3 is built from 12 residues. The ends were cut back, 7 bases at V and 4 bases at J, with 9 bases in the middle. The V gene's germline CDR1 is SGHRS and CDR2 YFSETQ. Here the CDR3 DNA reads TGCGCCAGCGCAGAGGGATACAATGAGCAGTTCTTC. Protein sequence: CASAEGYNEQFF.

The gene calls are TRBV2 and TRBJ1-3; D is unresolved. The CDR3 totals 14 residues. Germline V gene data show CDR1 as SNHLY and CDR2 as FYNNEI. Between the trimmed V and J ends, which lost 1 base and 4 bases, there was a span of 8 bases. This CDR3 reads CASSEGTLGNTIYF. As DNA, the CDR3 is TGTGCCAGCAGTGAAGGGACTCTCGGAAACACCATATATTTT.

The V and J genes are TRBV28 and TRBJ2-7; D is perhaps TRBD1 or TRBD2 (5 bases each). CDR1 and CDR2 from the germline V gene are MDHEN and SYDVKM. V lost 2 bases, J lost 6 bases, and 17 bases lay in between. This CDR3 region has 15 residues. The CDR3 DNA reads TGTGCCAGCAGTTTACGAGGAGCAGGGACGGTCGAGCAGTACTTC. Its translation is CASSLRGAGTVEQYF. The full variable domain, with the rest looked up from reference TRBV28 and TRBJ2-7, is DVKVTQSSRYLVKRTGEKVFLECVQDMDHENMFWYRQDPGLGLRLIYFSYDVKMKEKGDIPEGYSVSREKKERFSLILESASTNQTSMYLCASSLRGAGTVEQYFGPGTRLTVT.

V usage is TRBV12-5 and J usage is TRBJ1-2; D may be TRBD1 (6 bases). The CDR3 covers 16 residues. The V end lost 2 bases, the J end lost 3 bases, and 16 bases lay between the germline ends. The V gene's germline CDR1 is LGHNT and CDR2 FRNRAP. The CDR3 protein is CASGLRIRGAYYGYTF. In nucleotides, the CDR3 is TGTGCTAGTGGTTTGAGGATACGGGGGGCCTACTATGGCTACACCTTC. Looking up the rest from reference TRBV12-5 and TRBJ1-2 gives the full variable domain: DARVTQTPRHKVTEMGQEVTMRCQPILGHNTVFWYRQTMMQGLELLAYFRNRAPLDDSGMPKDRFSAEMPDATLATLKIQPSEPRDSAVYFCASGLRIRGAYYGYTFGSGTRLTVV.

The chain has TRBV7-6 and TRBJ2-3; a possible D gene is TRBD2 (5 bases). Germline lookup yields CDR1 SGHVS and CDR2 FNYEAQ. The CDR3 spans 16 residues. Trimming shortened V by 5 bases and J by 0 bases, and 15 bases separated the two germline ends. For the CDR3, the DNA is TGTGCCAGCAGCCCAAACCAAAGGACTAGCACAGATACGCAGTATTTT. This gives the protein CASSPNQRTSTDTQYF.

The chain joins TRBV9 to TRBJ2-2; 10 nucleotides match TRBD2. From germline, CDR1 is SGDLS and CDR2 YYNGEE. CDR3 size: 16 residues. Losses at the gene ends were 2 bases for V and 2 bases for J; bases not matched to a gene: 3. Here the CDR3 DNA reads TGTGCCAGCAGCGTTACTAGCGGGGAAAACACCGGGGAGCTGTTTTTT. It codes for CASSVTSGENTGELFF.

This chain uses TRBV10-3 with TRBJ1-2; 8 nucleotides line up with TRBD1. The CDR3 is 15 residues long. The J segment lost 4 bases and the V segment lost 2 bases, leaving 6 bases of the junction unmatched. Looked up from germline, CDR1 is ENHRY and CDR2 is SYGVKD. Here the CDR3 reads CAISEGQGLAYGYTF. DNA for the CDR3: TGTGCCATCAGTGAGGGACAGGGCCTCGCCTATGGCTACACCTTC.

In this sample, this clone turned up once. The V and J genes are TRBV27 and TRBJ2-3; perhaps TRBD1 as D (6 bases). The V end was cut by 7 bases, the J end by 0 bases, with 23 bases between. Germline-derived CDR1 and CDR2 are MNHEY and SMNVEV (reference sequence). This CDR3 region has 18 residues. This CDR3 is CASTLRTAETPSTDTQYF. For the CDR3, the DNA is TGTGCCAGCACCCTTCGGACAGCTGAAACTCCTAGCACAGATACGCAGTATTTT.

J is TRBJ2-1 and V is TRBV11-2; either TRBD1 or TRBD2 may fit D (5 bases each). V was shortened by 2 bases and J by 11 bases, with 25 bases between the two germline ends. CDR1 is SGHAT and CDR2 is FQNNGV in the germline V gene. This CDR3 has 17 amino acids. This CDR3 reads CASSLLFRDLQGNKQFF. Here the CDR3 DNA reads TGTGCCAGCAGCTTATTGTTCCGGGACCTACAAGGGAATAAGCAGTTCTTC.

V usage is TRBV2 and J usage is TRBJ1-2; D gene unclear. CDR1 and CDR2 (germline): SNHLY, FYNNEI. CDR3 size: 14 residues. Trimming left V 1 base short and J 4 bases short, with 10 bases between. The CDR3 nucleotides are TGTGCCAGCAGTGAAGGGAACAGCCTCTATGGCTACACCTTC. This gives the protein CASSEGNSLYGYTF.

The CDR3 loop is CASSARGGTDTQYF. The CDR3 nucleotides read TGTGCCAGCAGCGCGCGGGGGGGCACAGATACGCAGTATTTT. This chain connects TRBV7-2 to TRBJ2-3, with TRBD2 matching 8 bases. The CDR3 is 14 amino acids. V gave up 5 bases and J gave up 1 base; unmatched junction bases: 2. Germline-derived CDR1 and CDR2 are SGHTA and FQGNSA.

This clone was seen just once. The chain combines TRBV27 with TRBJ2-1; 7 bases map to TRBD2. V lost 4 bases, J lost 5 bases, and 5 bases stayed unmatched. Germline V lookup: CDR1 MNHEY, CDR2 SMNVEV (reference sequence). The CDR3 length is 14 residues. CDR3 coding DNA: TGTGCCAGCAGTTCCTCCGGGACTAACAATGAGCAGTTCTTC. Translating gives CASSSSGTNNEQFF.

The chain is built from TRBV23-1 and TRBJ1-5; TRBD1 is a possible D gene (6 bases). TRBV23-1 counts as an open reading frame of uncertain function. Trimming pared 3 bases from V and 7 bases from J, leaving 10 bases between. This CDR3 comprises 13 residues. The CDR3 protein is CASSQHRVQPQHF. DNA for the CDR3: TGCGCCAGCAGTCAGCACAGGGTCCAGCCCCAGCATTTT.